The 32 T cell receptor beta chains below were found in one sample sequenced in a study of T-cell reconstitution after alpha-beta-depleted transplantation in children. The library targeted TCRbeta and was prepared with unique molecular identifiers. Each CDR3 protein gets one entry after TCRdb re-called the PCR reads with MiXCR. This table has over 70,000 distinct CDR3 sequences, roughly 8.3% appearing once. Specimen: PBMCs from the stem cell graft donor, collected from the stem cell graft. The receptors originated from a human donor who donated a stem cell graft to a child with congenital amegakaryocytic thrombocytopenia.

V is TRBV15 and J is TRBJ2-1; tentatively, D is TRBD1 or TRBD2 (7 bases each). The CDR3 is made up of 17 amino acids. V was trimmed by 4 bases and J by 1 base, leaving 17 bases between them. The germline gives CDR1 LNHNV, CDR2 YYDKDF (reference sequence). CDR3 sequence (DNA): TGTGCCACCAGCACGAGGGGGCAGGGGGGGTCCTACAATGAGCAGTTCTTC. Its protein product is CATSTRGQGGSYNEQFF.

This clonotype was picked up many times. V usage is TRBV20-1 and J usage is TRBJ1-5, with 10 bases aligning to TRBD1. This CDR3 is 14 amino acids long. Per germline, CDR1 DFQATT and CDR2 SNEGSKA (reference sequence). After removal of 6 bases from V and 5 bases from J, the junction contained 7 bases not matched to a gene. The CDR3 DNA reads as TGCAGTGCCGCGGACAGGGGGAGCCATCAGCCCCAGCATTTT. The encoded protein is CSAADRGSHQPQHF.

Many counts were recorded for this clonotype. The V and J genes are TRBV4-1 and TRBJ2-2, with D possibly TRBD2 on 6 matching bases. The germline V gene encodes CDR1 MGHRA and CDR2 YSYEKL. V lost 6 bases, J lost 4 bases, and 15 bases lay in between. This CDR3 has 15 amino acids. Here the CDR3 DNA reads TGCGCCAGCAGAACAAGCCACGGGGGCACCGGGGAGCTGTTTTTT. Its translation is CASRTSHGGTGELFF.

This clonotype came up many times. The rearrangement uses TRBV9 and TRBJ2-3; 9 bases line up with TRBD2. In germline, CDR1 is SGDLS, CDR2 YYNGEE. CDR3 size: 14 residues. V was pared by 2 bases and J by 12 bases, with 10 bases of the junction left unmatched. The CDR3 here is CASSVISGGSRQYF. The CDR3 DNA follows: TGTGCCAGCAGCGTCATTAGCGGGGGATCCCGACAGTATTTT.

This clonotype was observed many times. The chain uses TRBV20-1 and TRBJ2-7; D gene uncertain. The CDR3 covers 10 residues. V lost 4 bases, J lost 3 bases, and 4 bases lay in between. Per the germline V gene, CDR1 is DFQATT and CDR2 is SNEGSKA (reference sequence). In DNA, the CDR3 is TGCAGTGCTAACGGCTACGAGCAGTACTTC. This codes for CSANGYEQYF.

This clonotype was counted many times. The chain is built from TRBV7-2 and TRBJ2-3, with D hard to call. This CDR3 region has 14 residues. The V end was cut by 1 base, the J end by 2 bases, with 7 bases between. Germline loops: CDR1 SGHTA, CDR2 FQGNSA. The CDR3 DNA is TGTGCCAGCAGCTTAGAGTGGGTCACAGATACGCAGTATTTT. Translated, it gives CASSLEWVTDTQYF. Supplemented by reference TRBV7-2 and TRBJ2-3, the full variable domain reads GAGVSQSPSNKVTEKGKDVELRCDPISGHTALYWYRQSLGQGLEFLIYFQGNSAPDKSGLPSDRFSAERTGGSVSTLTIQRTQQEDSAVYLCASSLEWVTDTQYFGPGTRLTVL.

This clonotype was seen repeatedly, ten times or more. This chain links TRBV3-1 with TRBJ2-3; D not resolved. Between the trimmed V and J ends, which lost 4 bases and 5 bases, there was a span of 13 bases. The CDR3 sequence is 14 residues long. Looked up from germline, CDR1 is LGHDT and CDR2 is YNNKEL (reference sequence). CDR3 sequence: CASSPSLPEDTQYF. For the CDR3, the DNA is TGTGCCAGCAGCCCCTCCCTCCCCGAAGATACGCAGTATTTT.

The rearrangement links TRBV12-3 or TRBV12-4 to TRBJ1-2; D is ambiguous. CDR3 length: 17 amino acids. The V and J ends lost 3 bases and 0 bases respectively, with 17 bases between them. DNA of the CDR3: TGTGCCAGCAGTTTGAGCCGGCCAGAAACTACTAACTATGGCTACACCTTC. It yields the protein CASSLSRPETTNYGYTF.

This clonotype was found many times. The rearrangement joins TRBV5-1 to TRBJ1-4; D may be TRBD1 (6 bases). The CDR3 loop spans 16 amino acids. From germline, CDR1 is SGHRS and CDR2 YFSETQ. The V and J ends lost 4 bases and 3 bases respectively, with 16 bases between them. The chain's CDR3 is CASSPILGAANEKLFF. The CDR3, as DNA: TGCGCCAGCAGCCCCATTTTGGGGGCCGCTAATGAAAAACTGTTTTTT.

This clonotype was seen repeatedly, ten times or more. The rearrangement uses TRBV12-3 or TRBV12-4 and TRBJ1-5, with D perhaps matching TRBD1 (5 bases). The CDR3 has 13 amino acids. The ends were cut back, 10 bases at V and 0 bases at J, with 10 bases in the middle. The CDR3 DNA follows: TGTGCCACCTCGGGGGATAGCAATCAGCCCCAGCATTTT. It is translated as CATSGDSNQPQHF.

Note on this clonotype: A much larger clone differs from this one at a single base, so this may be a read error. The chain is built from TRBV12-3 or TRBV12-4 and TRBJ2-3; D not certain. This CDR3 is built from 15 residues. CDR3 region: CASSFPSDGTDMQYF. In nucleotides, the CDR3 is TGTGCCAGCAGTTTCCCCTCGGACGGCACAGATATGCAGTATTTT.

In its sample, this clonotype was seen many times. This sequence joins TRBV5-1 and TRBJ2-5; D unclear. The CDR3 consists of 13 residues. The germline V gene encodes CDR1 SGHRS and CDR2 YFSETQ. Trimming removed 2 bases from V and 3 bases from J, with 8 bases in between. CDR3 coding DNA: TGCGCCAGCAGCTTTGAGTCAGAAGAGACCCAGTACTTC. This gives the protein CASSFESEETQYF. Supplemented by reference TRBV5-1 and TRBJ2-5, the full variable domain reads KAGVTQTPRYLIKTRGQQVTLSCSPISGHRSVSWYQQTPGQGLQFLFEYFSETQRNKGNFPGRFSGRQFSNSRSEMNVSTLELGDSALYLCASSFESEETQYFGPGTRLLVL.

This clonotype was counted ten times or more. The chain carries TRBV7-2 and TRBJ2-5, with 12 bases lining up with TRBD2. The CDR3 consists of 14 residues. Trimming removed 5 bases from V and 9 bases from J; junction bases left unmatched: 7. Germline CDR1 reads SGHTA; CDR2 reads FQGNSA. The CDR3 sequence is CASSQTSGSFAQYF. The DNA for the CDR3 is TGTGCCAGCAGCCAGACTAGCGGGAGCTTTGCCCAGTACTTC.

This clonotype was seen repeatedly, ten times or more. V usage is TRBV2 and J usage is TRBJ1-1, with D possibly matching TRBD1 (5 bases). The CDR3 consists of 14 residues. The V end lost 7 bases, the J end lost 4 bases, and 16 bases lay between the germline ends. Germline V gene sequence: CDR1 SNHLY, CDR2 FYNNEI. CDR3 nucleotide sequence: TGTGCCAGCACCTCGCTCGGGGCGGGCACTGAAGCTTTCTTT. Protein sequence: CASTSLGAGTEAFF.

This clonotype was picked up many times. V and J are TRBV5-1 and TRBJ1-4; D not certain. Germline V gene sequence: CDR1 SGHRS, CDR2 YFSETQ. This CDR3 is built from 15 residues. V lost 0 bases and J lost 0, with 6 bases in between. CDR3 DNA: TGCGCCAGCAGCTTGGACAGTTCAACTAATGAAAAACTGTTTTTT. This translates into CASSLDSSTNEKLFF.

This clonotype was found many times. The chain has TRBV7-2 and TRBJ2-7; 8 nucleotides align to TRBD1. Germline-derived CDR1 and CDR2 are SGHTA and FQGNSA. The CDR3 runs 17 residues. Trimming cost V 3 bases and J 2 bases; bases outside gene matches: 12. The CDR3 DNA sequence: TGTGCCAGCAGCTTCCGAAGGACGGGACAGGCCCCCTACGAGCAGTACTTC. Its translation is CASSFRRTGQAPYEQYF.

This clonotype came up a few times. This sequence joins TRBV20-1 and TRBJ2-4; tentative D call: TRBD1 (6 bases). Per germline, CDR1 DFQATT and CDR2 SNEGSKA (reference sequence). The length of the CDR3 is 15 residues. Trimming removed 6 bases at V and 12 bases at J, with 27 bases between. The CDR3 DNA follows: TGCAGTGCAGTCTGGGCAGCCAAAGGGTTGGACAGTCAGTACTTC. It codes for CSAVWAAKGLDSQYF.

This clonotype appeared many times. The chain has TRBV6-5 and TRBJ1-2, with 7 bases fitting TRBD1. Trimming at V came to 2 bases and at J to 4 bases, leaving 4 bases not matched to a gene. CDR1 and CDR2 from the germline V gene are MNHEY and SVGAGI. CDR3 length: 14 residues. The CDR3 DNA follows: TGTGCCAGCAGTTACAAGGACAGGAGCTATGGCTACACCTTC. Protein sequence: CASSYKDRSYGYTF.

This clonotype was counted many times. The rearrangement links TRBV7-7 to TRBJ2-6; no clear D. Trimming took off 1 base at V and 2 bases at J, with 9 bases between the two ends. This CDR3 contains 16 residues. Germline CDR1 is SSHAT and CDR2 is FNYEAQ (reference sequence). The CDR3 loop reads CASSLGWPPGANVLTF. The CDR3 bases are TGTGCCAGCAGCTTAGGGTGGCCCCCTGGGGCCAACGTCCTGACTTTC.

This clonotype was seen at least ten times. V gene TRBV6-5 combines with J gene TRBJ2-2; 12 nucleotides match TRBD2. The V segment lost 4 bases and the J segment 9 bases; nucleotides outside the gene matches: 3. CDR1 is MNHEY and CDR2 is SVGAGI in the germline V gene. The CDR3 is 14 residues long. The CDR3 protein is CASSSGLAGRELFF. Here the CDR3 DNA reads TGTGCCAGCAGTTCCGGACTAGCGGGAAGGGAGCTGTTTTTT.

This clonotype showed up many times. The chain has TRBV5-5 and TRBJ1-4; tentative D call: TRBD1 (5 bases). V was shortened by 2 bases and J by 1 base, with 9 bases between the two germline ends. The CDR3 is 15 residues long. CDR1 SGHKS and CDR2 YYEKEE come from the germline V gene (reference sequence). The CDR3 nucleotides read TGTGCCAGCAGCTTCCGGGGGGGAACTAATGAAAAACTGTTTTTT. Translation gives CASSFRGGTNEKLFF.

There are many counts of this clonotype. The chain combines TRBV5-1 with TRBJ2-1; D gene unclear. The CDR3 contains 13 residues. Germline V gene data show CDR1 as SGHRS and CDR2 as YFSETQ. Trimming shortened V by 5 bases and J by 1 base, and 7 bases separated the two germline ends. For the CDR3, the DNA is TGCGCCAGCAGGGCTGGGTCCTACAATGAGCAGTTCTTC. This sequence encodes CASRAGSYNEQFF.

This clonotype was counted many times. The J gene is TRBJ2-7, the V gene TRBV30, with D possibly matching TRBD1 (6 bases). Germline-derived CDR1 and CDR2 are GTSNPN and SVGIG (reference sequence). This CDR3 is built from 13 residues. The ends were cut back, 5 bases at V and 6 bases at J, with 17 bases in the middle. CDR3 sequence (DNA): TGTGCCTGGCAGGGGATCTCCAGGGGCGAGCAGTACTTC. This translates into CAWQGISRGEQYF.

This clonotype came up many times. The rearrangement links TRBV3-1 to TRBJ2-7, with TRBD1 as a possible D gene (6 bases). The CDR3 contains 12 residues. The germline V and J ends were trimmed by 5 bases and 6 bases, with 11 bases remaining between them. Germline V gene sequence: CDR1 LGHDT, CDR2 YNNKEL (reference sequence). The CDR3 is CASSLQGGEQYF. In DNA form, the CDR3 reads TGTGCCAGCAGCTTACAGGGTGGCGAGCAGTACTTC.

Ten or more counts support this clonotype. V is TRBV11-2 and J is TRBJ1-6; 10 bases match TRBD1. CDR1 and CDR2 from the germline V gene are SGHAT and FQNNGV. Unmatched junction bases numbered 2, after V lost 3 bases and J lost 6 bases. CDR3 length equals 15 residues. CDR3 residues: CASSFGDRGNSPLHF. CDR3 in DNA: TGTGCCAGCAGCTTTGGGGACAGGGGTAATTCACCCCTCCACTTT.

In its sample, this clonotype was seen many times. The chain recombines TRBV12-3 or TRBV12-4 with TRBJ1-5; D unresolved. This CDR3 has 13 residues. V was trimmed by 2 bases and J by 6 bases, leaving 8 bases between them. CDR3 DNA: TGTGCCAGCAGTTTATCCACCAGTCAGCCCCAGCATTTT. Encoded protein: CASSLSTSQPQHF.

This clonotype showed up many times. This chain uses TRBV12-3 or TRBV12-4 with TRBJ1-6; 7 bases map to TRBD1. CDR3 size: 15 residues. The junction had 10 bases not matched to a gene; V was cut back by 7 bases and J by 7 bases. CDR3 nucleotides: TGTGCCAGCACCCCCGATACACAGGGGAATTCACCCCTCCACTTT. It codes for CASTPDTQGNSPLHF.

This clonotype was seen many times. This chain uses TRBV7-2 with TRBJ2-1; 11 positions agree with TRBD1. Germline V gene data show CDR1 as SGHTA and CDR2 as FQGNSA. Trimming cost V 5 bases and J 6 bases; bases outside gene matches: 3. The CDR3 consists of 14 residues. CDR3 coding DNA: TGTGCCAGCAGCCCAGGGACAGGGGGCAATGAGCAGTTCTTC. Translated: CASSPGTGGNEQFF. Supplemented by reference TRBV7-2 and TRBJ2-1, the full variable domain reads GAGVSQSPSNKVTEKGKDVELRCDPISGHTALYWYRQSLGQGLEFLIYFQGNSAPDKSGLPSDRFSAERTGGSVSTLTIQRTQQEDSAVYLCASSPGTGGNEQFFGPGTRLTVL.

The chain employs TRBV5-1 and TRBJ2-6; no clear D. Trimming stripped 4 bases from V and 5 bases from J, with 13 bases between. The CDR3 consists of 15 residues. From germline, CDR1 is SGHRS and CDR2 YFSETQ. CDR3 nucleotides: TGCGCCAGCAGCGTCGACCCCTCCCGGGCCAACGTCCTGACTTTC. Its translation: CASSVDPSRANVLTF.

This clonotype was seen repeatedly, ten times or more. The gene calls are TRBV18 and TRBJ2-3, with D unresolved. The CDR3 is 14 amino acids. Germline CDR1 and CDR2: KGHSH and LQKENI. The V gene lost 5 bases and the J gene lost 0 bases, with 9 bases spanning the gap. CDR3 protein: CASSATSSTDTQYF. The CDR3 DNA reads TGTGCCAGCTCAGCGACTTCCAGCACAGATACGCAGTATTTT. Drawing the rest from reference TRBV18 and TRBJ2-3, the complete variable domain is NAGVMQNPRHLVRRRGQEARLRCSPMKGHSHVYWYRQLPEEGLKFMVYLQKENIIDESGMPKERFSAEFPKEGPSILRIQQVVRGDSAAYFCASSATSSTDTQYFGPGTRLTVL.

This clonotype was recorded many times. The chain combines TRBV5-6 with TRBJ2-1; 10 bases line up with TRBD2. Germline assignment: CDR1 SGHDT and CDR2 YYEEEE. J gave up 4 bases and V 4 bases, and 5 bases lay outside the gene matches. The CDR3 sequence is 15 residues long. This chain's CDR3 is CASSVTSGPYNEQFF. CDR3 nucleotide sequence: TGTGCCAGCAGCGTGACTAGCGGGCCGTACAATGAGCAGTTCTTC.

The rearrangement links TRBV2 to TRBJ2-1; maybe TRBD2 (5 bases). V was trimmed by 3 bases and J by 4 bases, leaving 10 bases between them. Looked up from germline, CDR1 is SNHLY and CDR2 is FYNNEI. The length of the CDR3 is 14 residues. CDR3 DNA sequence: TGTGCCAGCAGTGAGGACTTTCCGTACAATGAGCAGTTCTTC. Amino acid sequence: CASSEDFPYNEQFF.